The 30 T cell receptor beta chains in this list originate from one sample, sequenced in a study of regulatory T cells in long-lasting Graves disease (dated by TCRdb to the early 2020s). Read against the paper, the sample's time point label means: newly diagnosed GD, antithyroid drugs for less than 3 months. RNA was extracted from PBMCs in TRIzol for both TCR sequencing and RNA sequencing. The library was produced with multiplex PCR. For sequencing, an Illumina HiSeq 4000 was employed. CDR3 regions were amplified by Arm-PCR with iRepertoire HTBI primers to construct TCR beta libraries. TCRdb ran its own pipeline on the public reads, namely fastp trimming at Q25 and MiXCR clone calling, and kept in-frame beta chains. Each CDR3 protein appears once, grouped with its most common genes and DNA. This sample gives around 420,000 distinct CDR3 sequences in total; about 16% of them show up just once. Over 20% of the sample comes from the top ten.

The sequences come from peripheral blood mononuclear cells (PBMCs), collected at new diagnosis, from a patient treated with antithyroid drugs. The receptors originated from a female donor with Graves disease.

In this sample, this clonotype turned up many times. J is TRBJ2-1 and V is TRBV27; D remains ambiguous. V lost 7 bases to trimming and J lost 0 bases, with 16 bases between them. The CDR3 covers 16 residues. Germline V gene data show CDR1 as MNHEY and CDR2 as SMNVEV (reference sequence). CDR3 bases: TGTGCCAGCAACCGTCTAGGAACTGTCTCCTACAATGAGCAGTTCTTC. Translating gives CASNRLGTVSYNEQFF.

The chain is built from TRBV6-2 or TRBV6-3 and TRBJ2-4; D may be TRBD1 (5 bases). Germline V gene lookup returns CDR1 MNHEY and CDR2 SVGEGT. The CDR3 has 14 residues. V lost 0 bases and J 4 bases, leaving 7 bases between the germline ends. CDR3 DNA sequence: TGTGCCAGCAGTTACTCCAGGGATAAAAACATTCAGTACTTC. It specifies CASSYSRDKNIQYF.

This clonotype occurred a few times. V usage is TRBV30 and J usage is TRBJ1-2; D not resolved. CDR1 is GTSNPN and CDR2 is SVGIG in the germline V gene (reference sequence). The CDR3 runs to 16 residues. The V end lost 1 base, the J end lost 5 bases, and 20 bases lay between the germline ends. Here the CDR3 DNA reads TGTGCCTGGAGTGGACGATCCGGACGGGATCCTTATGGCTACACCTTC. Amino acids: CAWSGRSGRDPYGYTF.

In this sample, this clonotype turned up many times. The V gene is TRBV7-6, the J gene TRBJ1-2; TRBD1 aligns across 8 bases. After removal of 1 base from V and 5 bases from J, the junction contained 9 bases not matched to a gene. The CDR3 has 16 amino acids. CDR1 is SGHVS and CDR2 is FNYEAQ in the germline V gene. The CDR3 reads CASSLEAGGGSYGYTF. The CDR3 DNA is TGTGCCAGCAGCTTAGAGGCAGGGGGCGGTAGTTATGGCTACACCTTC.

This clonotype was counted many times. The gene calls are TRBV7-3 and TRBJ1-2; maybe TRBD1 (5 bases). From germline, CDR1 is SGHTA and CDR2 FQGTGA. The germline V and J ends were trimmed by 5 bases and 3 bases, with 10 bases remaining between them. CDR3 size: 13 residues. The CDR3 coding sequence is TGTGCCAGCAGCCCGGGACCCTACTATGGCTACACCTTC. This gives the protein CASSPGPYYGYTF.

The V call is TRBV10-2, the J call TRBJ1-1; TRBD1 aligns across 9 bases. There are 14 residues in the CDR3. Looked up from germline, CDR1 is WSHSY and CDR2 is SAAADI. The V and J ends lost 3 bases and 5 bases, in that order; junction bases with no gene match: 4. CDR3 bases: TGCGCCAGCAGTGAATACAGGGGGCGAACTGAAGCTTTCTTT. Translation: CASSEYRGRTEAFF.

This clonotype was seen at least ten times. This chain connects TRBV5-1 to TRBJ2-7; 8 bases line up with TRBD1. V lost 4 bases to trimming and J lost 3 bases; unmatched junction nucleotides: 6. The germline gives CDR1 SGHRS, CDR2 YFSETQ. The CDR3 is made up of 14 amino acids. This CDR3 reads CASSARTGLYEQYF. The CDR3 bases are TGCGCCAGCAGCGCCCGGACAGGGCTCTACGAGCAGTACTTC.

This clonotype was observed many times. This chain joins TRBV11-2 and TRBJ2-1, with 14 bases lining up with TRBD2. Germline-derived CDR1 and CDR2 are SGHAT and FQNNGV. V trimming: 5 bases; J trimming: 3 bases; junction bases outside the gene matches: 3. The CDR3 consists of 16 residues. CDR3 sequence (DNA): TGTGCCAGCAGCGCGACTAGCGGGGGGGTCTACAATGAGCAGTTCTTC. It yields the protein CASSATSGGVYNEQFF. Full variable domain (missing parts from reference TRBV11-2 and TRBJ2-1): EAGVAQSPRYKIIEKRQSVAFWCNPISGHATLYWYQQILGQGPKLLIQFQNNGVVDDSQLPKDRFSAERLKGVDSTLKIQPAKLEDSAVYLCASSATSGGVYNEQFFGPGTRLTVL.

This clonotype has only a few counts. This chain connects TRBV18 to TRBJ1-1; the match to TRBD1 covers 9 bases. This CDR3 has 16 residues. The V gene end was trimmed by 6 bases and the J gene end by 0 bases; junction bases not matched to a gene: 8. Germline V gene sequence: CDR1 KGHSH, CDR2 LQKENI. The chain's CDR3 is CASSDVNRGLNTEAFF. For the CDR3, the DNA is TGTGCCAGCTCGGACGTAAACAGGGGGCTGAACACTGAAGCTTTCTTT.

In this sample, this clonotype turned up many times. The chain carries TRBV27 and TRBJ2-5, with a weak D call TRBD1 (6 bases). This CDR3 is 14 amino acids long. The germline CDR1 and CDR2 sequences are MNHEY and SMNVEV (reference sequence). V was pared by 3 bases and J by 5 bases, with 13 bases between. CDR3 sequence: CASSFPGVGETQYF. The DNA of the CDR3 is TGTGCCAGCAGTTTCCCAGGGGTAGGGGAGACCCAGTACTTC.

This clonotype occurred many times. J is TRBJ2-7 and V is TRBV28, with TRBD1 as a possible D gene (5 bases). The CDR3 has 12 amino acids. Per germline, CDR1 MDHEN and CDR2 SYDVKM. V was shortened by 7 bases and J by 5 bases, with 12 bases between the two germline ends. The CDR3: CASTPGWDEQYF. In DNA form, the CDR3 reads TGTGCCAGCACCCCAGGGTGGGACGAGCAGTACTTC. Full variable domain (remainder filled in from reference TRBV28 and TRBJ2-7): DVKVTQSSRYLVKRTGEKVFLECVQDMDHENMFWYRQDPGLGLRLIYFSYDVKMKEKGDIPEGYSVSREKKERFSLILESASTNQTSMYLCASTPGWDEQYFGPGTRLTVT.

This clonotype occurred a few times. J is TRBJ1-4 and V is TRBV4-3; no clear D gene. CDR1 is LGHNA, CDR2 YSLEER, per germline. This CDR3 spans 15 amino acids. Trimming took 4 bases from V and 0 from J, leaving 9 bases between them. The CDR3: CASSLNDATNEKLFF. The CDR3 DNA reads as TGCGCCAGCAGCCTTAACGACGCAACTAATGAAAAACTGTTTTTT.

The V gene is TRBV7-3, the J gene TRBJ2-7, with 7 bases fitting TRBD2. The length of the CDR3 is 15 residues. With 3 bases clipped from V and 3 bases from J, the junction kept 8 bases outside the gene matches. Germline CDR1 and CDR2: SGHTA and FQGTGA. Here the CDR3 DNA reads TGTGCCAGCAGCTTGGCTAGCGGAGGGATCTACGAGCAGTACTTC. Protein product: CASSLASGGIYEQYF. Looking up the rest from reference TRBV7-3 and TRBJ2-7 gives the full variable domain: GAGVSQTPSNKVTEKGKYVELRCDPISGHTALYWYRQSLGQGPEFLIYFQGTGAADDSGLPNDRFFAVRPEGSVSTLKIQRTERGDSAVYLCASSLASGGIYEQYFGPGTRLTVT.

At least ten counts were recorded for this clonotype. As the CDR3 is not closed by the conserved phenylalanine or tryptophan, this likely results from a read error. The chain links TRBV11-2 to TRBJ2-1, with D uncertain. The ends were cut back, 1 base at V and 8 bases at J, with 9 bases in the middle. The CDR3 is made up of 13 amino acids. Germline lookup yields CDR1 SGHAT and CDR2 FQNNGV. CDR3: CASSLGRIYEQFL. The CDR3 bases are TGTGCCAGCAGCTTAGGACGGATCTATGAGCAGTTCCTC.

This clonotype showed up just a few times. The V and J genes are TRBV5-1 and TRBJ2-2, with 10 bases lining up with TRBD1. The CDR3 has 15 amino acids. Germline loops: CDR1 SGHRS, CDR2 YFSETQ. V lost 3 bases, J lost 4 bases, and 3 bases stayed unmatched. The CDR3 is CASSSRDRGTGELFF. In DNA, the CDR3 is TGCGCCAGCAGCTCGAGGGACAGGGGCACCGGGGAGCTGTTTTTT.

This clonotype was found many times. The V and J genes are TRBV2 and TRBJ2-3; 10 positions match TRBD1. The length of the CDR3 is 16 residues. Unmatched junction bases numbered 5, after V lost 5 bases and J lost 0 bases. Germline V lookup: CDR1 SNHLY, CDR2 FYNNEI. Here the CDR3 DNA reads TGTGCCAGCAGTCAGGGACAGGGGAAGAGCACAGATACGCAGTATTTT. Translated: CASSQGQGKSTDTQYF.

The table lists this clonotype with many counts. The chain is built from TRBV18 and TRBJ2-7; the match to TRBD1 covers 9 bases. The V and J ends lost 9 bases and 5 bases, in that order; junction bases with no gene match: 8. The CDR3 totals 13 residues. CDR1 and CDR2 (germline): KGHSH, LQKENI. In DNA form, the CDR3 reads TGTGCCAGTACCCGGGACAGGGTCCACGAGCAGTACTTC. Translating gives CASTRDRVHEQYF. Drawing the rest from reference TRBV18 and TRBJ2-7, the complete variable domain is NAGVMQNPRHLVRRRGQEARLRCSPMKGHSHVYWYRQLPEEGLKFMVYLQKENIIDESGMPKERFSAEFPKEGPSILRIQQVVRGDSAAYFCASTRDRVHEQYFGPGTRLTVT.

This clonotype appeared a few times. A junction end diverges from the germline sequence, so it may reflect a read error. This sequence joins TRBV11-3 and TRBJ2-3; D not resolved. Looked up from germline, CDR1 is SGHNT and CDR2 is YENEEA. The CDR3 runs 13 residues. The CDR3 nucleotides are TGTGCCAACAGCTTATACGGTGCAGGTACGCAGTATTTT. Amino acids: CANSLYGAGTQYF.

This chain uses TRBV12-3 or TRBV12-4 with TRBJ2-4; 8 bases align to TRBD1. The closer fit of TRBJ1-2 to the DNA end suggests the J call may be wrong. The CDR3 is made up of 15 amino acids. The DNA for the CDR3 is TGTGCCAGCAGCTATAGAACGACAGGGGTCGATGGCTACACCTTC. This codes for CASSYRTTGVDGYTF.

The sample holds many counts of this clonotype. CDR3 sequence reads: CATSAGTVAGEAFF. The CDR3 region has the DNA TGTGCCACCAGCGCGGGAACAGTCGCAGGCGAAGCTTTCTTT. V and J are TRBV15 and TRBJ1-1; D unresolved. V shed 5 bases and J shed 8 bases, with 18 bases lying between them. Germline CDR1 LNHNV, CDR2 YYDKDF (reference sequence). The CDR3 runs 14 residues. The variable domain in full, completed from reference TRBV15 and TRBJ1-1, reads DAMVIQNPRYQVTQFGKPVTLSCSQTLNHNVMYWYQQKSSQAPKLLFHYYDKDFNNEADTPDNFQSRRPNTSFCFLDIRSPGLGDTAMYLCATSAGTVAGEAFFGQGTRLTVV.

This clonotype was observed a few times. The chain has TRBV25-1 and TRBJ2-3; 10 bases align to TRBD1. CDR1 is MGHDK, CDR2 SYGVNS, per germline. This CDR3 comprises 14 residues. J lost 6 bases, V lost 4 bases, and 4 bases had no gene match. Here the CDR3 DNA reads TGTGCCAGCAGTGTGACAGGGGGCAAGGATACGCAGTATTTT. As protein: CASSVTGGKDTQYF.

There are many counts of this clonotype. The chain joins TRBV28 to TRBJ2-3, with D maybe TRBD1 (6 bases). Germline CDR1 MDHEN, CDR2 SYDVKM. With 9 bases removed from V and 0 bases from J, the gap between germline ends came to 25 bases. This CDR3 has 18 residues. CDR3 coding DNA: TGTGCCAGTCGCCACCCGGCCAGGGGACCCCTTAGCACAGATACGCAGTATTTT. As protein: CASRHPARGPLSTDTQYF.

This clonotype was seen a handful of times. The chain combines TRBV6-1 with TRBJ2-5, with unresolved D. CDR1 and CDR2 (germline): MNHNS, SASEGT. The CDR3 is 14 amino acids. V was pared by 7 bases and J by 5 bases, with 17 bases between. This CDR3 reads CASTAVGVEETQYF. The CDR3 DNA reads TGTGCCAGCACCGCGGTAGGAGTGGAGGAGACCCAGTACTTC.

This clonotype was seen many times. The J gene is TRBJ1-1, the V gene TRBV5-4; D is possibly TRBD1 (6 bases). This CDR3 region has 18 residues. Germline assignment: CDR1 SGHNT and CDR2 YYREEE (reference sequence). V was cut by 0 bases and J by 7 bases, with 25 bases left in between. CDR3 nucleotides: TGTGCCAGCAGCTTGGGCATACAGGGTCCCATACGGCATGATGAAGCTTTCTTT. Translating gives CASSLGIQGPIRHDEAFF.

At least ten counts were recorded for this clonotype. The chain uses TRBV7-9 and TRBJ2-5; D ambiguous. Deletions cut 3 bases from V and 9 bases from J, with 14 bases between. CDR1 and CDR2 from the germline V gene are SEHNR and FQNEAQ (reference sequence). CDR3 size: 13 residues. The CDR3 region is CASSLSPSWAQYF. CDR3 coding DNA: TGTGCCAGCAGCTTGTCTCCCTCGTGGGCCCAGTACTTC.

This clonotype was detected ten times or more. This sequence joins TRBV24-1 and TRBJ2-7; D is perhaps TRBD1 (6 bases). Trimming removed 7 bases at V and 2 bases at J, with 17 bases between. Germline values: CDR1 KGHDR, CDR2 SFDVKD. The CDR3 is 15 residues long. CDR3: CATSRKTGPPYEQYF. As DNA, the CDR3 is TGTGCCACCAGCAGGAAGACAGGTCCCCCCTACGAGCAGTACTTC.

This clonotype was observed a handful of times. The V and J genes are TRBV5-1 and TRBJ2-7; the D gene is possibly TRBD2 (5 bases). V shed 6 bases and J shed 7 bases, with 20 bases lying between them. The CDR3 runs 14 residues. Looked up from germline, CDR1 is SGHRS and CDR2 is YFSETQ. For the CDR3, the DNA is TGCGCCAGCACCCCTAGGAGCGGAGAAAGGGAGCAGTACTTC. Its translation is CASTPRSGEREQYF.

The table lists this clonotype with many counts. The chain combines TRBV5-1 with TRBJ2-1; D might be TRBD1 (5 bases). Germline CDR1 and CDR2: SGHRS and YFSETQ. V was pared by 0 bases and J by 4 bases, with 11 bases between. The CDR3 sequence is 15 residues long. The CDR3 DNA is TGCGCCAGCAGCTTGGTTACAGGCCCATACAATGAGCAGTTCTTC. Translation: CASSLVTGPYNEQFF. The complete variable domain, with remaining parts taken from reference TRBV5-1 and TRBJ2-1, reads KAGVTQTPRYLIKTRGQQVTLSCSPISGHRSVSWYQQTPGQGLQFLFEYFSETQRNKGNFPGRFSGRQFSNSRSEMNVSTLELGDSALYLCASSLVTGPYNEQFFGPGTRLTVL.

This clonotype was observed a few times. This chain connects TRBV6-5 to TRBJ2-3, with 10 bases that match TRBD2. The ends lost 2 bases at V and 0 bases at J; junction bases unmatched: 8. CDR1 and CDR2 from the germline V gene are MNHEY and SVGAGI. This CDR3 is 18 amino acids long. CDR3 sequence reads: CASSYGSGAGGSTDTQYF. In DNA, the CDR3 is TGTGCCAGCAGTTACGGCAGTGGAGCGGGGGGGAGCACAGATACGCAGTATTTT.

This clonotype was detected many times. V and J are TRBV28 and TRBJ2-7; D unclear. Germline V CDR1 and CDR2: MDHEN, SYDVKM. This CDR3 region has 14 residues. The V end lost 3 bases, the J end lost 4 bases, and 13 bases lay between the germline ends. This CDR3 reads CASSLPQDGYEQYF. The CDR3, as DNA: TGTGCCAGCAGTTTGCCCCAGGACGGGTACGAGCAGTACTTC. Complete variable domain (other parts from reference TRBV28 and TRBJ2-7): DVKVTQSSRYLVKRTGEKVFLECVQDMDHENMFWYRQDPGLGLRLIYFSYDVKMKEKGDIPEGYSVSREKKERFSLILESASTNQTSMYLCASSLPQDGYEQYFGPGTRLTVT.